Listed below are T cell receptor beta chains from one sample, sequenced in a study of cytomegalovirus exposure and HLA in healthy donors. Repertoires were generated with immunoSEQ multiplex PCR, while TCRdb's copy carries only in-frame clones and drops some. The sample yields about 270,000 clones, 80% to 90% seen once. The specimen sequenced was PBMCs. These receptors were obtained from a woman under 30 in good health and CMV-seronegative. Both conserved end residues are part of each CDR3. Each record gives: CDR3 length, J gene, clone size, D gene, V gene, CDR3 DNA, CDR3 protein. The D gene is left open where the match is weak. Expanded clones get a size class; other rows say once, few or many, or leave the size out.

15,TRBJ2-7,-,-,TRBV21-1,-,CASSKVGSGSYEQYF
12,TRBJ2-3,-,-,TRBV9,TGTGCCAGCAGCGCTAGCACAGATACGCAGTATTTT,CASSASTDTQYF
13,TRBJ2-3,-,TRBD2,TRBV28,TGTGCCAGCGCCCAGCGGGGAAGAGATACGCAGTATTTT,CASAQRGRDTQYF
15,TRBJ1-1,-,-,TRBV27,TGTGCCAGCAGTTTATCGGGTACAGGTCACGTCGAAGCTTTCTTT,CASSLSGTGHVEAFF
15,TRBJ2-1,-,TRBD2,TRBV29-1,TGCAGCGTGGGCAGTTCCGGGGGGGCAGGGAATGAGCAGTTCTTC,CSVGSSGGAGNEQFF
11,TRBJ1-1,-,-,TRBV27,TGTGCGGTTAGAGGGCAGACTGAAGCTTTCTTT,CAVRGQTEAFF
17,TRBJ2-3,-,TRBD2,TRBV2,TGTGCCAGCAGTGAAGCGCGGGCTAGCGGGAGCACAGATACGCAGTATTTT,CASSEARASGSTDTQYF
15,TRBJ1-1,-,TRBD1,TRBV27,TGTGCCAGCAGAACTTACAGGGGACCTGACACTGAAGCTTTCTTT,CASRTYRGPDTEAFF
12,TRBJ1-1,-,-,TRBV30,TGTGCCTGGAGCTCAGGACAGTTCGAAGCTTTCTTT,CAWSSGQFEAFF
15,TRBJ1-1,once,TRBD1,TRBV7-8,TGTGCCAGCAGCCCCCGGACAGGGGAGGACACTGAAGCTTTCTTT,CASSPRTGEDTEAFF
14,TRBJ1-5,-,-,TRBV5-6,TGTGCCAGCAGCCCTGGGCAGGGAAGTCAGCCCCAGCATTTT,CASSPGQGSQPQHF
16,TRBJ1-5,-,TRBD1,TRBV28,TGTGCCAGCAGTTCCTCGGACAGGGGACTCAATCAGCCCCAGCATTTT,CASSSSDRGLNQPQHF
14,TRBJ2-3,-,-,TRBV19,TGTGCCAGTAGTGCTGGGGCGAACACAGATACGCAGTATTTT,CASSAGANTDTQYF
16,TRBJ2-3,-,TRBD1,TRBV5-1,TGCGCCAGCGCACCCCGGGGACAGGACGTAGCAGATACGCAGTATTTT,CASAPRGQDVADTQYF
13,TRBJ2-3,-,TRBD2,TRBV27,TGTGCCAGCGGGGGACTAGCTAGCAATACGCAGTATTTT,CASGGLASNTQYF
13,TRBJ1-1,-,-,TRBV30,TGTGCCTGGACCGGGAGGACGAACACTGAAGCTTTCTTT,CAWTGRTNTEAFF
14,TRBJ1-4,-,-,TRBV13,TGTGCCAGCAGCCTCCGGGTCCTTAATGAAAAACTGTTTTTT,CASSLRVLNEKLFF
15,TRBJ2-7,-,TRBD2,TRBV2,TGTGCCAGCCTCCTAGCGGGAGGGCCCTCTTACGAGCAGTACTTC,CASLLAGGPSYEQYF
15,TRBJ1-6,-,-,TRBV18,TGTGCCAGCTCACGAGACAGGACCGGTGACTCACCCCTCCACTTT,CASSRDRTGDSPLHF
15,TRBJ2-7,-,TRBD2,TRBV27,TGTGCCAGCAGTGTGCGGGAGTTAGGGGACTACGAGCAGTACTTC,CASSVRELGDYEQYF
16,TRBJ2-2,-,TRBD2,TRBV18,TGTGCCAGCTCACCAGCGGCTAGCGGAGGGGACGGGGAGCTGTTTTTT,CASSPAASGGDGELFF
12,TRBJ1-2,-,TRBD1,TRBV2,TGTGCCAGCAGACTCGACAGGGATGGCTACACCTTC,CASRLDRDGYTF
15,TRBJ2-3,-,TRBD2,TRBV6-4,TGTGCCAGCAGTCCTCTAGCGGGGGAAACAGATACGCAGTATTTT,CASSPLAGETDTQYF
15,TRBJ2-7,-,-,TRBV7-8,TGTGCCAGCAGCTTAATAGGGAGGAGCTCCTACGAGCAGTACTTC,CASSLIGRSSYEQYF
15,TRBJ1-1,few,TRBD1,TRBV5-1,TGCGCCAGCAGCCAACGGACAGGGGAGAACACTGAAGCTTTCTTT,CASSQRTGENTEAFF
13,TRBJ1-5,-,-,TRBV6-5,TGTGCCAGCAGACAGGGTCGGGATCAGCCCCAGCATTTT,CASRQGRDQPQHF
15,TRBJ2-7,-,-,TRBV9,TGTGCCAGCAGCGTAGGGCTTGACAGCTCCTACGAGCAGTACTTC,CASSVGLDSSYEQYF
16,TRBJ1-2,few,TRBD1,TRBV4-1,TGCGCCAGCAGCCCTGGACAGGGCCCCTCCTCCTATGGCTACACCTTC,CASSPGQGPSSYGYTF